This T cell receptor (beta chain) comes out of a study of OX40 agonist ivuxolimab in advanced cancers. Across the study: The patients received agonistic anti-OX40 (CD134) antibody ivuxolimab. Patients were infused with ivuxolimab every 2 weeks at 0.01 to 10 mg/kg. Hepatocellular carcinoma, melanoma, renal cell or head and neck cancer occurred in dose-escalation patients.

The data were produced by immunoSEQ multiplex PCR, yet TCRdb's version contains in-frame clones alone and is incomplete. The sample consists of 30,000 to 35,000 clones, about 90% of them appearing once. The CDR3 has 16 residues. Germline CDR1 MDHEN, CDR2 SYDVKM. Trimming at V came to 6 bases and at J to 6 bases, leaving 14 bases not matched to a gene. J is TRBJ2-3 and V is TRBV28; 8 nucleotides agree with TRBD2. The receptor comes from an adult with an advanced solid tumor such as melanoma, head and neck, liver or kidney cancer. This sample comprised CD4+ or CD8+ T cells sorted from blood, obtained in a trial of the OX40 agonist ivuxolimab. The CDR3 DNA sequence: TGTGCCAGCAGCTTAGCGGGACGGACTGATTTGGATACGCAGTATTTT. Its protein product is CASSLAGRTDLDTQYF.